This T cell receptor beta chain was sequenced during a study of T cell repertoires in cytomegalovirus infection. TCRdb re-called the reads with MiXCR, one entry per CDR3 protein. This table has under 150,000 distinct CDR3 sequences, roughly a quarter appearing once. The CDR3 is 14 residues long. CDR1 is LNHDA, CDR2 SQIVND, per germline (reference sequence). The V and J ends lost 4 bases and 2 bases respectively, with 11 bases between them. Notes on this clonotype: The antigen remains unidentified.

V gene TRBV19 combines with J gene TRBJ1-2; weak D call: TRBD1 (5 bases). This receptor was obtained from a human donor in good health (CMV status not recorded). Some clones in this sample may be carry-over from other donors' samples. Sample: PBMCs, sequenced either directly or after in vitro stimulation (not recorded which). The CDR3 is CASSRGPQNYGYTF. CDR3 bases: TGTGCCAGTAGTAGGGGACCCCAGAACTATGGCTACACCTTC.